The sequence of this T cell receptor (beta chain) was determined in a study of blood T cell repertoires in COVID-19. At the level of the study: COVID-19 samples collected from the United States, Italy and Spain covered acute and convalescent phases. PBMCs, B-cell-depleted T cells, or T cells were the source of the cDNA or gDNA that made up the material.

Per the authors' pipeline: Amplified reference gene primers provided the basis for estimating nucleated cell counts. TCRdb's table, derived via immunoSEQ multiplex PCR, lists solely in-frame clones and lacks some. The DNA was the basis for D and trimming; V, J and clone size are from that table. The table lists around 150,000 clones, approximately 92% of them singletons. The CDR3 covers 14 residues. V was clipped by 0 bases and J by 4 bases; unmatched bases: 3. Germline CDR1 and CDR2: MNHNY and SVGAGI (reference sequence). The rearrangement uses TRBV6-6 and TRBJ2-7; 7 bases are shared with TRBD2. The TCR was taken from a young man with COVID-19, enrolled during active disease. Sequencing input: peripheral blood. The CDR3 here is CASSYSIGGYEQYF. For the CDR3, the DNA is TGTGCCAGCAGTTACTCTATCGGGGGGTACGAGCAGTACTTC.